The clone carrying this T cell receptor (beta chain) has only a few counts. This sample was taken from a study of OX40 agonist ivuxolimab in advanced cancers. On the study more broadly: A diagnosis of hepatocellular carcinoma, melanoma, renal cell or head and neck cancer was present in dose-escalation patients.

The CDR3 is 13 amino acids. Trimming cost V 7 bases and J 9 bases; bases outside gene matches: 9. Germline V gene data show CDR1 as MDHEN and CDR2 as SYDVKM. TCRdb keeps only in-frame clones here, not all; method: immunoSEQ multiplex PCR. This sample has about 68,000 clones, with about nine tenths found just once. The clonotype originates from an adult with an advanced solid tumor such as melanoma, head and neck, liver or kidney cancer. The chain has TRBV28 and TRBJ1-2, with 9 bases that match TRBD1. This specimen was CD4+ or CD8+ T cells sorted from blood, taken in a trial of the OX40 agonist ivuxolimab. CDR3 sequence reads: CASNLQGARSYTF. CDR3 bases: TGTGCCAGCAATCTACAGGGGGCGCGCAGCTACACCTTC.